This record looks at one T cell receptor beta chain sequence and its context. Its antigen remains unknown. Germline V gives CDR1 MRHNA, CDR2 SNTAGT. Trimming cost V 2 bases and J 6 bases, with 5 bases left between them. CDR3 length: 13 amino acids. This entry comes from a study of T cell responses to AZD1222 COVID-19 vaccine. Whole-study results and caveats: The donors showed a predominance of white British ancestry and of females, with possible underestimation of clonal diversity.

Profiled with immunoSEQ multiplex PCR; TCRdb holds only in-frame clones, not every one. The profile shows around 100,000 clones, roughly 88% of them singletons. The specimen comprised peripheral blood, sampled on day 0 of AZD1222 vaccination. The TCR was taken from an adult in good health. The chain couples TRBV6-4 to TRBJ1-6; D possibly corresponds to TRBD1 (5 bases). The CDR3 DNA reads TGTGCCAGCAGTGACAGGGGTAATTCACCCCTCCACTTT. It codes for CASSDRGNSPLHF.